This T cell receptor beta chain was sequenced during a study of blood T cell repertoires in COVID-19. The junction had 13 bases not matched to a gene; V was cut back by 3 bases and J by 3 bases. This CDR3 has 18 residues. CDR1 is SGHNT, CDR2 YENEEA, per germline. Method: immunoSEQ multiplex PCR; TCRdb's copy keeps in-frame clones and lacks some. The sample yields about 270,000 clones, 89% seen once. The sequenced sample was peripheral blood. The receptor was derived from a man aged 50-60 years with acute or convalescent COVID-19. This chain links TRBV11-3 with TRBJ2-2, with 7 bases matching TRBD2. Here the CDR3 DNA reads TGTGCCAGCAGCTTTAATTTGGCTAGCGGCCTTCACACCGGGGAGCTGTTTTTT. Amino acid sequence: CASSFNLASGLHTGELFF. The entire variable domain, with the rest obtained from reference TRBV11-3 and TRBJ2-2, is as follows: EAGVVQSPRYKIIEKKQPVAFWCNPISGHNTLYWYLQNLGQGPELLIRYENEEAVDDSQLPKDRFSAERLKGVDSTLKIQPAELGDSAVYLCASSFNLASGLHTGELFFGEGSRLTVL.